This TCR beta chain was retrieved from a study of T cell repertoires in cytomegalovirus infection. The wider study: Peptides in the study included HLA-C-restricted and HLA-B-restricted CMV epitopes. Public TCR beta signatures indicated both CMV infection and matching HLA type.

Germline V lookup: CDR1 SGHRS, CDR2 YFSETQ. V was trimmed by 5 bases and J by 3 bases, leaving 12 bases between them. CDR3 length equals 13 residues. Points from the study as a whole: Predominance within the ex vivo response was attributable to HLA-C-restricted CMV-specific TCR beta clonotypes.

Concerning this clonotype: Its matching antigen is unknown.

TCRdb analysed the reads with MiXCR anew, one entry per CDR3 protein. The sample has around 78,000 distinct CDR3 sequences, roughly 25% seen once. The receptor's source is a human donor in good health (CMV status not recorded). Some clones in this sample may be carry-over from other donors' samples. Source: CD8+ T cells from cultured PBMCs, taken from culture after CMV antigen stimulation. The chain has TRBV5-1 and TRBJ2-7; D unresolved. CDR3 region: CASRDQTHYEQYF. The CDR3 nucleotides read TGCGCCAGCAGAGACCAGACCCACTACGAGCAGTACTTC.